This TCR beta chain was captured in a study of shared clonotypes between healthy human individuals. Study summary: Plates per donor: three CD4 naive, three CD4 memory, two CD8 naive, one CD8 memory.

Every donor, a Caucasian adult, lived in Nashville, Tennessee. The authors divided CD4+ cells into CD45RA+ naive and CD45RA-negative memory subsets. As processed by the authors: With immunoSEQ giving junction-only sequences and no quality scores, filtering differed. The method was immunoSEQ multiplex PCR; TCRdb's version includes in-frame clones alone and lacks a portion of them. The V and J calls and clone size were taken over from that table, and D and trimming were inferred from the DNA. This table has under 1,100,000 clones, approximately 80% appearing once. Germline-derived CDR1 and CDR2 are SGHVS and FQNEAQ. The CDR3 is 18 amino acids. Trimming removed 6 bases from V and 0 bases from J; junction bases left unmatched: 17.

This clonotype originated in a man between 18 and 35 years old in good health. Some clones in this sample may be carry-over from other donors' samples. The chain carries TRBV7-8 and TRBJ2-7; 7 bases fit TRBD1. Sequenced sample: memory CD4+ T cells from PBMCs. The sample's subset: CD45RA-negative fraction. CDR3 residues: CASRPHPRTGSSSYEQYF. The CDR3 DNA follows: TGTGCCAGCAGACCACACCCTAGGACAGGTTCCAGCTCCTACGAGCAGTACTTC.